Listed below are T cell receptor beta chains from one sample, sequenced in a study of PD-1 blockade in mismatch repair-deficient tumors. Sequencing used immunoSEQ multiplex PCR; TCRdb keeps in-frame clones, though not all of them. Of 40,000 to 65,000 clones listed, approximately 84% are singletons. Sequences were derived from peripheral blood, sampled approximately 20 weeks after starting pembrolizumab. The receptors shown here come from an adult with mismatch repair-deficient cancer. Both conserved end residues are part of each CDR3. The order of the fields is clone size, J gene, D gene, V gene, CDR3 DNA, CDR3 protein. D genes are given only for firm matches. Not all rows give a size; the values are once, few, many and, for expanded clones, a class.

clone size: NA
J gene: TRBJ2-1
D gene: TRBD2
V gene: TRBV14
CDR3 DNA: TGTGCCAGCAGACTAGCGGGAGGGCCAATGGATAAGCAGTTCTTC
CDR3 protein: CASRLAGGPMDKQFF

clone size: once
J gene: TRBJ2-3
D gene: TRBD2
V gene: TRBV18
CDR3 DNA: TGTGCCAGCCCACGCAGCGGGGGACTGCACACAGATACGCAGTATTTT
CDR3 protein: CASPRSGGLHTDTQYF

clone size: NA
J gene: TRBJ1-4
D gene: TRBD1
V gene: TRBV29-1
CDR3 DNA: TGCAGCGTTGAACCCATGACAGGGCTTAATGAAAAACTGTTTTTT
CDR3 protein: CSVEPMTGLNEKLFF

clone size: NA
J gene: TRBJ1-1
D gene: TRBD1
V gene: TRBV19
CDR3 DNA: TGTGCCAGTAGTATACGCAGGGGGCAGTGGCACACTGAAGCTTTCTTT
CDR3 protein: CASSIRRGQWHTEAFF

clone size: few
J gene: TRBJ1-1
D gene: TRBD1
V gene: TRBV30
CDR3 DNA: TGTGCCTCCTCACCTAGGGGGCGCACTGAAGCTTTCTTT
CDR3 protein: CASSPRGRTEAFF

clone size: NA
J gene: TRBJ1-5
D gene: NA
V gene: TRBV29-1
CDR3 DNA: TGCAGCGCCCTGACGGGTGGAAGCAATCAGCCCCAGCATTTT
CDR3 protein: CSALTGGSNQPQHF

clone size: NA
J gene: TRBJ2-2
D gene: TRBD2
V gene: TRBV29-1
CDR3 DNA: TGCAGTGTATCCGGGACTAGCTTCACCGGGGAGCTGTTTTTT
CDR3 protein: CSVSGTSFTGELFF

clone size: NA
J gene: TRBJ1-1
D gene: NA
V gene: TRBV7-3
CDR3 DNA: TGTGCCAGCAGCTTAGGTCAGGGGAACACTGAAGCTTTCTTT
CDR3 protein: CASSLGQGNTEAFF

clone size: NA
J gene: TRBJ2-2
D gene: TRBD2
V gene: TRBV11-2
CDR3 DNA: TGTGCCAGCAGCTTACGAGGCGCTAGCGGGAACACCGGGGAGCTGTTTTTT
CDR3 protein: CASSLRGASGNTGELFF

clone size: once
J gene: TRBJ1-3
D gene: NA
V gene: TRBV9
CDR3 DNA: TGTGCCAGCAGGGGCGTCCCTGGAAACACCATATATTTT
CDR3 protein: CASRGVPGNTIYF

clone size: NA
J gene: TRBJ1-2
D gene: NA
V gene: TRBV27
CDR3 DNA: TGTGCCAGCAGTAAAACAGGGTTCGGCTACACCTTC
CDR3 protein: CASSKTGFGYTF

clone size: NA
J gene: TRBJ2-3
D gene: TRBD2
V gene: TRBV19
CDR3 DNA: TGTGCCAGTAGTATAGTTGAGCGGGGAACAGGAGATACGCAGTATTTT
CDR3 protein: CASSIVERGTGDTQYF

clone size: NA
J gene: TRBJ1-2
D gene: NA
V gene: TRBV6-5
CDR3 DNA: TGTGCCAGCAGTTACCGGGAATCGAACTATGGCTACACCTTC
CDR3 protein: CASSYRESNYGYTF

clone size: NA
J gene: TRBJ2-2
D gene: TRBD2
V gene: TRBV11-3
CDR3 DNA: TGTGCCAGCAGCCGACTAGCGGGAGGGGAAACCGGGGAGCTGTTTTTT
CDR3 protein: CASSRLAGGETGELFF

clone size: NA
J gene: TRBJ1-1
D gene: NA
V gene: TRBV5-1
CDR3 DNA: TGCGCCAGCAGCTGGGCCGGGAAGAACACTGAAGCTTTCTTT
CDR3 protein: CASSWAGKNTEAFF

clone size: NA
J gene: TRBJ1-2
D gene: NA
V gene: TRBV5-4
CDR3 DNA: TGTGCCAGCAGCGAAGACAGTGTCTATGGCTACACCTTC
CDR3 protein: CASSEDSVYGYTF

clone size: NA
J gene: TRBJ2-3
D gene: TRBD2
V gene: TRBV28
CDR3 DNA: TGTGCCAGCAGTTTAAAAATTGCGGGAGTGCCTCCTTATGCCTCCTTAGGCACGCAGTATTTT
CDR3 protein: CASSLKIAGVPPYASLGTQYF

clone size: NA
J gene: TRBJ1-3
D gene: TRBD1
V gene: TRBV9
CDR3 DNA: TGTGCCAGCAGCGTAGCGACCGGGACAGTCTCTGGAAACACCATATATTTT
CDR3 protein: CASSVATGTVSGNTIYF

clone size: NA
J gene: TRBJ2-1
D gene: TRBD2
V gene: TRBV15
CDR3 DNA: TGTGCCACCAGCAGAGATGGGTTAGCGGGAGATGAGCAGTTCTTC
CDR3 protein: CATSRDGLAGDEQFF

clone size: NA
J gene: TRBJ2-2
D gene: TRBD1
V gene: TRBV11-3
CDR3 DNA: TGTGCCAGTAGACAGGGCTTCAACACCGGGGAGCTGTTTTTT
CDR3 protein: CASRQGFNTGELFF

clone size: once
J gene: TRBJ2-5
D gene: NA
V gene: TRBV7-6
CDR3 DNA: TGTGCCAGCAGCTTAGTTCTAGGGACCCAAGAGACCCAGTACTTC
CDR3 protein: CASSLVLGTQETQYF

clone size: NA
J gene: TRBJ2-5
D gene: NA
V gene: TRBV7-3
CDR3 DNA: TGTGCCAGCAGCTTTAGTATTCAAGAGACCCAGTACTTC
CDR3 protein: CASSFSIQETQYF

clone size: NA
J gene: TRBJ2-2
D gene: TRBD1
V gene: TRBV9
CDR3 DNA: TGTGCCAGCAGCGTAGCCGGGGACAGCATCACCGGGGAGCTGTTTTTT
CDR3 protein: CASSVAGDSITGELFF

clone size: NA
J gene: TRBJ2-7
D gene: NA
V gene: TRBV9
CDR3 DNA: TGTGCCAGCAGCGTAGACCAGGACCCATACGAGCAGTACTTC
CDR3 protein: CASSVDQDPYEQYF

clone size: NA
J gene: TRBJ2-3
D gene: NA
V gene: TRBV5-1
CDR3 DNA: TGCGCCAGCAGCTTGAACACAGATACGCAGTATTTT
CDR3 protein: CASSLNTDTQYF

clone size: once
J gene: TRBJ1-1
D gene: NA
V gene: TRBV11-3
CDR3 DNA: TGTGCCAGCAGCCACGACGTGGCCACTGAAGCTTTCTTT
CDR3 protein: CASSHDVATEAFF